One sample yielded the 20 T cell receptor beta chains listed below, sequenced in a study of blood T cell repertoires in COVID-19. Produced via immunoSEQ multiplex PCR; TCRdb's table is partial and in-frame only. This sample has approximately 280,000 clones, with about 88% found just once. The sample comprised peripheral blood. These receptors all stem from a woman aged 60-75 years with acute or convalescent COVID-19.

This rearrangement joins TRBV6-1 to TRBJ2-7; TRBD2 aligns across 9 bases. The CDR3 totals 14 residues. The germline gives CDR1 MNHNS, CDR2 SASEGT. V was pared by 0 bases and J by 3 bases, with 0 bases of the junction left unmatched. As DNA, the CDR3 is TGTGCCAGCAGTGAAGCGCGGGGGGGCTACGAGCAGTACTTC. This codes for CASSEARGGYEQYF.

This clone came up once. The V gene is TRBV6-4, the J gene TRBJ2-1, with 10 bases fitting TRBD2. Germline assignment: CDR1 MRHNA and CDR2 SNTAGT. Trimming removed 6 bases from V and 4 bases from J; junction bases left unmatched: 18. This CDR3 has 19 residues. The CDR3 sequence: CASRLSGSSGGAGYNEQFF. Here the CDR3 DNA reads TGTGCCAGCAGACTATCCGGGAGCAGCGGGGGGGCCGGTTACAATGAGCAGTTCTTC.

About this clone: Other DNA sequences in this sample translate to the same CDR3. The chain links TRBV29-1 to TRBJ1-4; weak D call: TRBD1 (6 bases). CDR3 length: 14 amino acids. Germline V gives CDR1 SQVTM, CDR2 ANQGSEA. Trimming removed 4 bases at V and 0 bases at J, with 9 bases between. CDR3 nucleotide sequence: TGCAGCGTTGGAGGGGGAGCAACTAATGAAAAACTGTTTTTT. Translation: CSVGGGATNEKLFF. Based on the CDR3 plus reference TRBV29-1 and TRBJ1-4, the full variable domain is SAVISQKPSRDICQRGTSLTIQCQVDSQVTMMFWYRQQPGQSLTLIATANQGSEATYESGFVIDKFPISRPNLTFSTLTVSNMSPEDSSIYLCSVGGGATNEKLFFGSGTQLSVL.

The chain joins TRBV9 to TRBJ2-2, with unresolved D. The CDR3 runs to 15 residues. Germline CDR1 reads SGDLS; CDR2 reads YYNGEE. V lost 0 bases to trimming and J lost 4 bases, with 10 bases between them. CDR3 protein: CASSVDSAVTGELFF. The CDR3 DNA reads as TGTGCCAGCAGCGTAGACTCTGCCGTCACCGGGGAGCTGTTTTTT.

The rearrangement uses TRBV6-5 and TRBJ2-2; tentative D call: TRBD2 (5 bases). V lost 6 bases and J 2 bases, leaving 10 bases between the germline ends. The germline V gene encodes CDR1 MNHEY and CDR2 SVGAGI. The CDR3 is made up of 14 amino acids. In DNA form, the CDR3 reads TGTGCCAGCAGGGACTCCCTAAACACCGGGGAGCTGTTTTTT. This sequence encodes CASRDSLNTGELFF.

As regards this clone: Other DNA sequences in this specimen translate into the identical CDR3. The chain recombines TRBV11-2 with TRBJ2-5; no firm D call. V shed 1 base and J shed 5 bases, with 8 bases lying between them. Germline V gene lookup returns CDR1 SGHAT and CDR2 FQNNGV. CDR3 length equals 13 residues. CDR3 sequence: CASSLGARETQYF. CDR3 nucleotide sequence: TGTGCCAGCAGCTTAGGGGCAAGGGAGACCCAGTACTTC.

The chain employs TRBV5-4 and TRBJ1-1, with TRBD1 identical over 7 bases. V lost 4 bases, J lost 2 bases, and 8 bases stayed unmatched. Germline V gives CDR1 SGHNT, CDR2 YYREEE (reference sequence). The CDR3 contains 15 residues. The CDR3: CASSPPGQKNTEAFF. CDR3 in DNA: TGTGCCAGCAGCCCGCCGGGACAGAAAAACACTGAAGCTTTCTTT.

The chain couples TRBV24-1 to TRBJ2-3; 8 nucleotides line up with TRBD2. V shed 2 bases, J shed 4 bases, and the junction held 10 bases outside the gene matches. Germline CDR1 KGHDR, CDR2 SFDVKD. The CDR3 loop spans 17 amino acids. The CDR3 DNA sequence: TGTGCCACCAGTGATTCCTTGGCAGCGGGAGCAGCAGATACGCAGTATTTT. Amino acids: CATSDSLAAGAADTQYF.

The chain joins TRBV12-5 to TRBJ2-2; TRBD1 matches 8 bases. This CDR3 region has 17 residues. V was pared by 2 bases and J by 7 bases, with 12 bases of the junction left unmatched. Germline V lookup: CDR1 LGHNT, CDR2 FRNRAP. In DNA form, the CDR3 reads TGTGCTAGTGGTTTGATTCAAATCCAGGGGGCGATCGGGGAGCTGTTTTTT. This gives the protein CASGLIQIQGAIGELFF.

The J gene is TRBJ1-4, the V gene TRBV6-6; 7 bases are a match to TRBD1. V shed 0 bases and J 8 bases; nucleotides not matched to a gene: 6. CDR1 is MNHNY, CDR2 SVGAGI, per germline (reference sequence). The CDR3 sequence is 15 residues long. The CDR3 coding sequence is TGTGCCAGCAGTTACTCGGGACAGCCTCCGGAAAAACTGTTTTTT. Translated: CASSYSGQPPEKLFF.

V is TRBV11-2 and J is TRBJ1-1, with D possibly matching TRBD1 (5 bases). This CDR3 comprises 15 residues. The V gene lost 0 bases and the J gene lost 4 bases, with 12 bases spanning the gap. Germline CDR1 is SGHAT and CDR2 is FQNNGV. CDR3 protein: CASSLEGRVGTEAFF. The CDR3 DNA reads TGTGCCAGCAGCTTAGAGGGCAGGGTGGGCACTGAAGCTTTCTTT.

This chain connects TRBV27 to TRBJ2-7, with D unresolved. The CDR3 contains 13 residues. Trimming cost V 8 bases and J 3 bases, with 14 bases left between them. Germline values: CDR1 MNHEY, CDR2 SMNVEV (reference sequence). The CDR3 sequence: CASAYMADYEQYF. The CDR3 bases are TGTGCCAGCGCTTACATGGCAGACTACGAGCAGTACTTC.

The genes are TRBV7-9 and TRBJ2-1; 10 nucleotides agree with TRBD2. The germline CDR1 and CDR2 sequences are SEHNR and FQNEAQ (reference sequence). CDR3 length: 15 amino acids. V was clipped by 5 bases and J by 8 bases; unmatched bases: 9. As DNA, the CDR3 is TGTGCCAGCAGCCCAGGGGGACTAGCGACCGATGAGCAGTTCTTC. It yields the protein CASSPGGLATDEQFF.

The J gene is TRBJ2-7, the V gene TRBV10-2; 7 nucleotides align to TRBD2. The germline V gene has CDR1 WSHSY and CDR2 SAAADI. V lost 4 bases, J lost 3 bases, and 12 bases stayed unmatched. The CDR3 contains 16 residues. CDR3: CASSVTPRGGGYEQYF. The CDR3 bases are TGCGCCAGCAGTGTAACCCCCCGCGGGGGAGGCTACGAGCAGTACTTC.

The chain couples TRBV11-1 to TRBJ2-7, with 7 bases identical to TRBD1. Germline V gene sequence: CDR1 SGHAT, CDR2 FQDESV (reference sequence). V was pared by 6 bases and J by 9 bases, with 11 bases of the junction left unmatched. The CDR3 sequence is 13 residues long. The CDR3 DNA sequence: TGTGCCAGCAGGTCCGGGACAGTCGGGTTGCAGTACTTC. Its protein is CASRSGTVGLQYF. The full variable domain, completed using reference TRBV11-1 and TRBJ2-7, is EAEVAQSPRYKITEKSQAVAFWCDPISGHATLYWYRQILGQGPELLVQFQDESVVDDSQLPKDRFSAERLKGVDSTLKIQPAELGDSAMYLCASRSGTVGLQYFGPGTRLTVT.

The gene calls are TRBV9 and TRBJ2-6; TRBD1 aligns across 10 bases. This CDR3 contains 20 residues. J was trimmed by 4 bases and V by 2 bases; bases with no gene match: 15. Germline V gene lookup returns CDR1 SGDLS and CDR2 YYNGEE. For the CDR3, the DNA is TGTGCCAGCAGCGTGAGATTGACAGGGGGCGCAATCGCGGGGGCCAACGTCCTGACTTTC. This sequence encodes CASSVRLTGGAIAGANVLTF.

The rearrangement links TRBV5-8 to TRBJ1-2, with D tentatively TRBD1 (5 bases). The CDR3 is made up of 16 amino acids. Germline CDR1 is SGHTS and CDR2 is YDEGEE. Deletions cut 7 bases from V and 2 bases from J, with 21 bases between. CDR3 DNA sequence: TGTGCCAGCGAATCGGGATGGAGGGACCTAAACTATGGCTACACCTTC. Protein sequence: CASESGWRDLNYGYTF.

This clone was counted a few times. The V gene is TRBV4-1, the J gene TRBJ2-7, with D perhaps matching TRBD2 (6 bases). Trimming pared 2 bases from V and 6 bases from J, leaving 14 bases between. The CDR3 is 14 amino acids. Looked up from germline, CDR1 is MGHRA and CDR2 is YSYEKL. The CDR3 DNA follows: TGCGCCAGCAGCCAAAGGGACTTTCACGCCGAGCAGTACTTC. Amino acid sequence: CASSQRDFHAEQYF.

This clone has only a few counts. The sample contains more than one DNA sequence encoding this CDR3. The chain is built from TRBV18 and TRBJ1-6; 7 bases align to TRBD1. Germline-derived CDR1 and CDR2 are KGHSH and LQKENI. The CDR3 runs 15 residues. Germline trimming cut 2 bases from V and 5 bases from J; bases unmatched to any gene: 3. CDR3 DNA sequence: TGTGCCAGCTCACCAGGGGGACAGAATAATTCACCCCTCCACTTT. It is translated as CASSPGGQNNSPLHF.

V and J are TRBV7-9 and TRBJ2-1, with TRBD2 matching 10 bases. The CDR3 totals 17 residues. V was clipped by 4 bases and J by 6 bases; unmatched bases: 12. Germline CDR1 and CDR2: SEHNR and FQNEAQ (reference sequence). In DNA, the CDR3 is TGTGCCAGCAGCTCGCCAAAGACTAGCGGGTTCTCCAATGAGCAGTTCTTC. This translates into CASSSPKTSGFSNEQFF.